The next 9 T cell receptor beta chains were all read from a single sample in a study of cytomegalovirus exposure and HLA in healthy donors. The PCR contained 60 Vbeta and 13 Jbeta primers. TCRdb's copy holds only in-frame clones and misses some; the assay was immunoSEQ multiplex PCR. The sample is made up of around 75,000 clones, and the top ten hold around 15% of it. The sequenced material came from PBMCs. These receptors were obtained from a man aged 45-65 years in good health and CMV-seropositive.

The gene calls are TRBV29-1 and TRBJ1-3, with D possibly matching TRBD1 (5 bases). V lost 7 bases and J lost 0, with 19 bases in between. Germline values: CDR1 SQVTM, CDR2 ANQGSEA. This CDR3 comprises 16 residues. CDR3 DNA: TGCAGCGCTATAAAAGGGGATTACAGCTCTGGAAACACCATATATTTT. It yields the protein CSAIKGDYSSGNTIYF.

V is TRBV10-1 and J is TRBJ2-1, with TRBD1 as a possible D gene (6 bases). Per the germline V gene, CDR1 is WNHNN and CDR2 is SYGVQD (reference sequence). The CDR3 totals 12 residues. The ends were cut back, 5 bases at V and 10 bases at J, with 12 bases in the middle. The CDR3 sequence is CASSLSGGEQFF. The DNA of the CDR3 is TGCGCCAGCAGTTTGTCTGGGGGCGAGCAGTTCTTC.

The chain couples TRBV11-2 to TRBJ1-2; TRBD1 agrees at 8 bases. The CDR3 covers 15 residues. Germline V CDR1 and CDR2: SGHAT, FQNNGV. With 5 bases clipped from V and 4 bases from J, the junction kept 9 bases outside the gene matches. The CDR3 DNA sequence: TGTGCCAGCAGCAGCTACCGGGACAGGCTCTATGGCTACACCTTC. It is translated as CASSSYRDRLYGYTF.

The chain recombines TRBV12-5 with TRBJ2-1, with 7 nucleotides matching TRBD1. The CDR3 spans 17 residues. Germline-derived CDR1 and CDR2 are LGHNT and FRNRAP. Trimming took 1 base from V and 5 from J; bases not matched to a gene: 11. CDR3 protein: CASGLALSTGSHNEQFF. CDR3 in DNA: TGTGCTAGTGGTTTGGCTCTATCGACAGGGAGCCACAATGAGCAGTTCTTC.

The chain links TRBV20-1 to TRBJ2-5; D gene uncertain. Germline V gives CDR1 DFQATT, CDR2 SNEGSKA (reference sequence). Trimming removed 6 bases from V and 3 bases from J, with 8 bases in between. The CDR3 consists of 11 residues. CDR3 in DNA: TGCAGTGCCCTTAATGAAGAGACCCAGTACTTC. Translation gives CSALNEETQYF.

The rearrangement uses TRBV11-2 and TRBJ2-7, with 9 bases matching TRBD2. J lost 0 bases, V lost 5 bases, and 2 bases had no gene match. The CDR3 extends over 14 amino acids. Germline V gene lookup returns CDR1 SGHAT and CDR2 FQNNGV. The CDR3 nucleotides are TGTGCCAGCAGCATTAGCGGGGGCTCCTACGAGCAGTACTTC. Residues: CASSISGGSYEQYF.

The chain recombines TRBV5-1 with TRBJ2-7; 8 bases agree with TRBD1. Per the germline V gene, CDR1 is SGHRS and CDR2 is YFSETQ. With 0 bases clipped from V and 6 bases from J, the junction kept 5 bases outside the gene matches. This CDR3 has 14 amino acids. The DNA for the CDR3 is TGCGCCAGCAGCTTGGACGGACAGGGAGCCGAGCAGTACGTC. Amino acid sequence: CASSLDGQGAEQYV.

The CDR3 nucleotides read TGCGCCAGCCCCCTCAGGGCAGTTTACTACGAGCAGTACTTC. Translating gives CASPLRAVYYEQYF. This sequence joins TRBV5-1 and TRBJ2-7, with D maybe TRBD1 (5 bases). The CDR3 is 14 residues long. Germline V gene data show CDR1 as SGHRS and CDR2 as YFSETQ. V was pared by 7 bases and J by 3 bases, with 17 bases between.

In the case of this clone: Mismatch with germline at one junction end may stem from a read error. The sample has other DNA sequences that encode this CDR3 too. This rearrangement joins TRBV6-1 to TRBJ2-7; 11 bases are a match to TRBD2. CDR3 length equals 15 residues. Germline V gene sequence: CDR1 MNHNS, CDR2 SASEGT. As DNA, the CDR3 is TGCGCCAGCAGTGAGACTAGCGGGGTCCCCGGGGAGCAGTACTTC. It translates to CASSETSGVPGEQYF.